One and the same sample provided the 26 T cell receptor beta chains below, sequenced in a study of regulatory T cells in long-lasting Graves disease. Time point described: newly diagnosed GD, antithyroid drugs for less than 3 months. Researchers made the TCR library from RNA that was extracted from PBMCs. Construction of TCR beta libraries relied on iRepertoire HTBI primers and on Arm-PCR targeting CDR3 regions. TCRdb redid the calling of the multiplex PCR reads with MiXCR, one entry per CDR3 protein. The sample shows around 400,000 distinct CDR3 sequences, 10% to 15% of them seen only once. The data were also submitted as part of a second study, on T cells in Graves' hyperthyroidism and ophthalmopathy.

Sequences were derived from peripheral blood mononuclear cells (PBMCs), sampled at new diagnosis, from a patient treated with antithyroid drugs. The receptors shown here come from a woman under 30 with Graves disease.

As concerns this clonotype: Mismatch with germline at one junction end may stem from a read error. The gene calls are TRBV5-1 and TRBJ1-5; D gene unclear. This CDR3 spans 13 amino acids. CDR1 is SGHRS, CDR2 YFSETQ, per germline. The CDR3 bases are TGCGCCAGCAGCCCCAGTAGCGATCAGCCCCAGCATTTT. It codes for CASSPSSDQPQHF.

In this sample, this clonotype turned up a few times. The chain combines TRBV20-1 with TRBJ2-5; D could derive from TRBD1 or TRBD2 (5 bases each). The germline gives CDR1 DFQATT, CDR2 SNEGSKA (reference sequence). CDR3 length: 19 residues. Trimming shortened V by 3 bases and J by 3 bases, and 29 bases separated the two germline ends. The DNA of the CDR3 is TGCAGTGCTAGGAAGGCCCAAGGGCTGAATTTGAGGGGCGAAGAGACCCAGTACTTC. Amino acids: CSARKAQGLNLRGEETQYF.

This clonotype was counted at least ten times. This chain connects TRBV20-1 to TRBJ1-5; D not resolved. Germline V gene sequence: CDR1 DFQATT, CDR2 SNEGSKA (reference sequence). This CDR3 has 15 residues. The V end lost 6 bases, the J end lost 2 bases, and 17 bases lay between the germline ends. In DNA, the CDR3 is TGCAGTGCGGACGGTTTGGAGGGAGGCAATCAGCCCCAGCATTTT. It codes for CSADGLEGGNQPQHF.

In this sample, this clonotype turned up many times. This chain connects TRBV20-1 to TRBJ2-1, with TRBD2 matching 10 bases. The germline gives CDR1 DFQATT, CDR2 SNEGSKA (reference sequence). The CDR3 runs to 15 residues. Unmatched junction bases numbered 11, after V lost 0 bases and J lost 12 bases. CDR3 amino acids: CSARDRSSGGAGQFF. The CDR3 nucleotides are TGCAGTGCTAGAGATAGGTCTAGCGGGGGCGCTGGGCAGTTCTTC.

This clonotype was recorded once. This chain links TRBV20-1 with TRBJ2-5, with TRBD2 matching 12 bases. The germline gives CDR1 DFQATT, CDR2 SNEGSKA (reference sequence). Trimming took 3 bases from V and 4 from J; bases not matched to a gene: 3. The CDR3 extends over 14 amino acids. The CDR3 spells CSASLAGGRETQYF. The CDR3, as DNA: TGCAGTGCTAGTCTAGCGGGGGGGCGAGAGACCCAGTACTTC.

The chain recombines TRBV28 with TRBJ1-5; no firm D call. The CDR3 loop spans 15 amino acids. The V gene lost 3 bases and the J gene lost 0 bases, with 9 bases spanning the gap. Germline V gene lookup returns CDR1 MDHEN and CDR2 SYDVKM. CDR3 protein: CASSFGPDSNQPQHF. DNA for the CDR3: TGTGCCAGCAGTTTCGGCCCGGATAGCAATCAGCCCCAGCATTTT.

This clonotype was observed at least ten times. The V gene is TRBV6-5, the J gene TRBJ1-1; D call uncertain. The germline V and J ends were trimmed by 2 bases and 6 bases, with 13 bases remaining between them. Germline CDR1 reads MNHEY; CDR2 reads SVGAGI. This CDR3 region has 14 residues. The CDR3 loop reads CASSYGAREAEAFF. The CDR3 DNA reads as TGTGCCAGCAGTTACGGCGCGAGGGAAGCTGAAGCTTTCTTT.

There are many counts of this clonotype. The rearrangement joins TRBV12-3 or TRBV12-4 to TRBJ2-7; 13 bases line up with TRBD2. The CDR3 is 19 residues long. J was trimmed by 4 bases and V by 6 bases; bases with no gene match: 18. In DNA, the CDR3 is TGTGCCAGCAGCGACGGGACTAGCGGGGAGCCCGCTAAAGAATACGAGCAGTACGTC. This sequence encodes CASSDGTSGEPAKEYEQYV.

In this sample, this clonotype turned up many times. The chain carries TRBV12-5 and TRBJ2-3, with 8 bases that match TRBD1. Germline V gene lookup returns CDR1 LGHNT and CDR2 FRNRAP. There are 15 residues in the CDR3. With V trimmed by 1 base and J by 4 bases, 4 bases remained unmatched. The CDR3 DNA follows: TGTGCTAGTGGTTTGGGACACAGGGGGGCAGATACGCAGTATTTT. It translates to CASGLGHRGADTQYF.

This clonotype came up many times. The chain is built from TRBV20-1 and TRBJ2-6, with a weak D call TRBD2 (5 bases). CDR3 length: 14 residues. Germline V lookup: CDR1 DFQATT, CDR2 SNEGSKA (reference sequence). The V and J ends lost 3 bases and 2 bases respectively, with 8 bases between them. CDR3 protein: CSASGGTGANVLTF. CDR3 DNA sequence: TGCAGTGCTAGTGGAGGCACTGGGGCCAACGTCCTGACTTTC.

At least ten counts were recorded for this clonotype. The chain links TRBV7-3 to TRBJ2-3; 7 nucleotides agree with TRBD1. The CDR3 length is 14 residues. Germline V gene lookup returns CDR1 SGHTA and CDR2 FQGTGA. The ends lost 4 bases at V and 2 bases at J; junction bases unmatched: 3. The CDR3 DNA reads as TGTGCCAGCAGCTCGACAGGGAACACAGATACGCAGTATTTT. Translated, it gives CASSSTGNTDTQYF.

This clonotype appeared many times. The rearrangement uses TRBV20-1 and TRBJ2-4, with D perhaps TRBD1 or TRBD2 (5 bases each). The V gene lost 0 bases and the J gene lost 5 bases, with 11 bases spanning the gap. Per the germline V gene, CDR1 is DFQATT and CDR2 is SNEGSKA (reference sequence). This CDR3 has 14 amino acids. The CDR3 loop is CSARDAGTENIQYF. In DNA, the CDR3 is TGCAGTGCTAGAGATGCCGGGACGGAAAACATTCAGTACTTC.

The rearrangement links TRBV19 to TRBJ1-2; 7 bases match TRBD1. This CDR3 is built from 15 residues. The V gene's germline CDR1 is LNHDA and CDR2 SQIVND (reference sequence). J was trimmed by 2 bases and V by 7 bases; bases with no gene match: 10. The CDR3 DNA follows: TGTGCCAGTACCACGACAGGGTGGGGGAACTATGGCTACACCTTC. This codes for CASTTTGWGNYGYTF.

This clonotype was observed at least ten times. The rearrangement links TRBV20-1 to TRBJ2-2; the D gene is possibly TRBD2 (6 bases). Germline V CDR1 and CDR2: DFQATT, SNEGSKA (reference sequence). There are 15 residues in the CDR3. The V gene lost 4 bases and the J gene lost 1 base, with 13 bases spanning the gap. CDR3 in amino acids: CSAIPTRGNTGELFF. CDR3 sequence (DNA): TGCAGTGCTATTCCGACTAGGGGGAACACCGGGGAGCTGTTTTTT.

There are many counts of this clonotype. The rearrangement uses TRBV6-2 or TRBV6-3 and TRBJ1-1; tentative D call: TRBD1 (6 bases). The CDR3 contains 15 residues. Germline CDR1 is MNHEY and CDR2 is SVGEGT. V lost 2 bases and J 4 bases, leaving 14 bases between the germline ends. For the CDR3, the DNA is TGTGCCAGCAGTTACCGGTTGAGGGGGGGCACTGAAGCTTTCTTT. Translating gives CASSYRLRGGTEAFF.

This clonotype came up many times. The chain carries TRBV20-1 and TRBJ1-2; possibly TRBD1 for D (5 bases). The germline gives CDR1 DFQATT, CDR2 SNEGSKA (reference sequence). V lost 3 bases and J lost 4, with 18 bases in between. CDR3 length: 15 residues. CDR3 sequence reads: CSARWGMSQLYGYTF. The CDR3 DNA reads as TGCAGTGCTAGGTGGGGGATGAGTCAACTCTATGGCTACACCTTC.

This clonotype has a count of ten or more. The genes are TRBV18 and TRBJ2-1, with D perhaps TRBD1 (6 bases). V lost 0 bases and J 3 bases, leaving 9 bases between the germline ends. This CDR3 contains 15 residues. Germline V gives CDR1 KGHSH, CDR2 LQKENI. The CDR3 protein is CASSPPQGHYNEQFF. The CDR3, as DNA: TGTGCCAGCTCACCACCCCAGGGGCACTACAATGAGCAGTTCTTC.

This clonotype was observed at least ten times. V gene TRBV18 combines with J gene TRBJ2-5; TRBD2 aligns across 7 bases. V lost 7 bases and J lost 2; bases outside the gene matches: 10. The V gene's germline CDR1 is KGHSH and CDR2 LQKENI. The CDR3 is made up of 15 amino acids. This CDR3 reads CASYADYGGQETQYF. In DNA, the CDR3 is TGTGCCAGCTACGCGGATTACGGGGGGCAAGAGACCCAGTACTTC.

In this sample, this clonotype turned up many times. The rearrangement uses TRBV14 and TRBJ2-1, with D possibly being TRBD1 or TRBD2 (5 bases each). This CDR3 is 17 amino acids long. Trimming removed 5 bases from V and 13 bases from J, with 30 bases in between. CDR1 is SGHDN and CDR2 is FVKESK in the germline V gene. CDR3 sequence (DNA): TGTGCCAGCAGCTCTGACCGGGACCCCGGGCCACCCAGCTATCAGTTCTTC. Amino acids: CASSSDRDPGPPSYQFF.

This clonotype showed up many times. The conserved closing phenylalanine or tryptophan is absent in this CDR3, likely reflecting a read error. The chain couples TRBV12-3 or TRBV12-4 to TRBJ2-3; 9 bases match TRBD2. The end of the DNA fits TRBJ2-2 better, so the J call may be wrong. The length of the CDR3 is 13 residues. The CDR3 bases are TGTGCCAGCAGCCCTGCCCGACTAGCGGACCTGTTTTCT. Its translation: CASSPARLADLFS.

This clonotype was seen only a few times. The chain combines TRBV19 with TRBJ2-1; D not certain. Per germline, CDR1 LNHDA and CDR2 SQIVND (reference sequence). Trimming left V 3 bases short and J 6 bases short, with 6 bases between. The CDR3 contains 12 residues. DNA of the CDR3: TGTGCCAGTAGTATTCGTGGCAATGAGCAGTTCTTC. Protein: CASSIRGNEQFF.

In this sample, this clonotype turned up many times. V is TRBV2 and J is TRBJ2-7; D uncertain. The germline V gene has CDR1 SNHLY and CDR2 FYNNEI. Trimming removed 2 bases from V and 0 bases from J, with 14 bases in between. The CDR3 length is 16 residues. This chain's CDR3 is CASSEIGRSSSYEQYF. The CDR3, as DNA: TGTGCCAGCAGTGAAATAGGACGGTCGAGCTCCTACGAGCAGTACTTC.

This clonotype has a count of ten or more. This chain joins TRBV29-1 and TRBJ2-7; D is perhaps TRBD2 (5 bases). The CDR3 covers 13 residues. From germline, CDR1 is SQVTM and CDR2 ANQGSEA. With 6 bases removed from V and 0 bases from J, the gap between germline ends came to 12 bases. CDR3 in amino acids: CSVAGIYSYEQYF. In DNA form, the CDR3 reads TGCAGCGTGGCCGGGATCTACTCCTACGAGCAGTACTTC.

CDR3 amino acids: CSARDLHPGALLYGYTF. CDR3 nucleotide sequence: TGCAGTGCTAGAGATCTTCATCCGGGGGCCTTACTGTATGGCTACACCTTC. V usage is TRBV20-1 and J usage is TRBJ1-2; D is possibly TRBD1 (6 bases). CDR3 length: 17 amino acids. Deletions cut 0 bases from V and 5 bases from J, with 22 bases between. Germline V lookup: CDR1 DFQATT, CDR2 SNEGSKA (reference sequence).

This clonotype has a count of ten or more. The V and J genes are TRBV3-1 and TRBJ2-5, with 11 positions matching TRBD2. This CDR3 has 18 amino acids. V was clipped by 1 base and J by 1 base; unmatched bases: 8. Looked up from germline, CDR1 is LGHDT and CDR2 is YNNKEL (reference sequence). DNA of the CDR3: TGTGCCAGCAGCCAAGTCGCGGGTAGCGGGAGGGTCCAAGAGACCCAGTACTTC. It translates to CASSQVAGSGRVQETQYF.

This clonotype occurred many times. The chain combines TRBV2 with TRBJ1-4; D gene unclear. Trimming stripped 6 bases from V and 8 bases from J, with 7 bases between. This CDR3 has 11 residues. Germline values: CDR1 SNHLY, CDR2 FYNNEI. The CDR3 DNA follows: TGTGCCAGCAGATCTGGGGAAAAACTGTTTTTT. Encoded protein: CASRSGEKLFF.